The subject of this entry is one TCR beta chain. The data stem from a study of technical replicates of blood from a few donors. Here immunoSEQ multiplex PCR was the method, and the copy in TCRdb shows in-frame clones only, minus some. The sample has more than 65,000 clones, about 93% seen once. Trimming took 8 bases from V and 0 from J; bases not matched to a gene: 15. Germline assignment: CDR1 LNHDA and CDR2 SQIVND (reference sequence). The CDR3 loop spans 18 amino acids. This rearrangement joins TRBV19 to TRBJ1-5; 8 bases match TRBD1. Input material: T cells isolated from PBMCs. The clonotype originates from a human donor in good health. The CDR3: CASYPGQAYEYSNQPQHF. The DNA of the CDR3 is TGTGCCAGTTATCCGGGACAGGCGTACGAATATAGCAATCAGCCCCAGCATTTT.